Each of the 20 T cell receptor beta chains below was sequenced from the same sample in a study of CD8+CD57+ T cells in acquired aplastic anemia (dated by TCRdb to about 2018). The instrument given in TCRdb is Illumina HiSeq 2000. TCR beta VDJ combination and CDR3 sequence profiling used genomic DNA as the template. The public reads were run again by TCRdb, first through fastp at Q25 and then through MiXCR, and only productive beta chains were kept. Rows with one shared CDR3 protein collapse into an entry with the most common genes and DNA. The sample has 150,000 to 200,000 distinct CDR3 sequences on record, 55% to 75% of them singletons. Together, the top ten hold less than 55% of the sample. The sample taken for sequencing was sorted CD4+, CD8+, or CD8+CD57+ T cells (not recorded which) from PBMCs. The receptors were sampled from a human donor in good health.

J is TRBJ1-1 and V is TRBV20-1; D unresolved. This CDR3 is 13 amino acids long. V was clipped by 2 bases and J by 0 bases, with 7 bases between them. Germline loops: CDR1 DFQATT, CDR2 SNEGSKA (reference sequence). In DNA, the CDR3 is TGCAGTGCTAGACGGACCGTGAACACTGAAGCTTTCTTT. This encodes CSARRTVNTEAFF.

This chain links TRBV10-3 with TRBJ1-1; D is unresolved. Germline CDR1 is ENHRY and CDR2 is SYGVKD. This CDR3 is 14 amino acids long. Trimming shortened V by 8 bases and J by 7 bases, and 20 bases separated the two germline ends. This CDR3 is CAIRENEEEGEAFF. Written as DNA, the CDR3 is TGTGCCATCCGAGAGAATGAGGAGGAGGGTGAAGCTTTCTTT.

The rearrangement joins TRBV20-1 to TRBJ2-7; 11 positions match TRBD1. CDR3 size: 15 residues. The germline CDR1 and CDR2 sequences are DFQATT and SNEGSKA (reference sequence). The V gene end was trimmed by 0 bases and the J gene end by 7 bases; junction bases not matched to a gene: 8. The CDR3 DNA reads as TGCAGTGCTAGAGAGGACAGGGGGCGGGAGTATGAGCAGTACTTC. The encoded protein is CSAREDRGREYEQYF.

The chain has TRBV9 and TRBJ2-7; TRBD1 might be the D (6 bases). CDR3 size: 15 residues. Germline V CDR1 and CDR2: SGDLS, YYNGEE. V dropped 4 bases and J dropped 6 bases, with 20 bases sitting between them. CDR3 in DNA: TGTGCCAGCAGCTTCGACCCGGGCTCAGGGGTCGAGCAGTACTTC. Protein product: CASSFDPGSGVEQYF.

The chain is built from TRBV24-1 and TRBJ2-3; no definite D call. CDR3 length: 16 amino acids. Trimming removed 5 bases at V and 6 bases at J, with 20 bases between. CDR1 is KGHDR, CDR2 SFDVKD, per germline. The CDR3 DNA follows: TGTGCCACCAGTGCATCGGGCGGATCCCCCGGGGATACGCAGTATTTT. Residues: CATSASGGSPGDTQYF.

The gene calls are TRBV20-1 and TRBJ1-2; the D gene is possibly TRBD1 (6 bases). Germline CDR1 is DFQATT and CDR2 is SNEGSKA (reference sequence). The CDR3 loop spans 13 amino acids. Trimming left V 3 bases short and J 4 bases short, with 12 bases between. DNA of the CDR3: TGCAGTGCTAGTCGCGGGGACATCTATGGCTACACCTTC. This translates into CSASRGDIYGYTF.

This chain links TRBV6-5 with TRBJ2-1, with 7 bases lining up with TRBD1. This CDR3 is 13 amino acids long. Germline V gene sequence: CDR1 MNHEY, CDR2 SVGAGI. With V trimmed by 6 bases and J by 4 bases, 3 bases remained unmatched. DNA for the CDR3: TGTGCCAGCAGATGGGACAGTTACAATGAGCAGTTCTTC. Translation: CASRWDSYNEQFF.

There are a few counts of this clonotype. This chain uses TRBV2 with TRBJ1-4; D is undetermined. The CDR3 runs to 14 residues. The germline V gene has CDR1 SNHLY and CDR2 FYNNEI. V was clipped by 9 bases and J by 0 bases, with 11 bases between them. The CDR3, as DNA: TGTGCCAGTAGGACGCGTGCAACTAATGAAAAACTGTTTTTT. This translates into CASRTRATNEKLFF.

This chain links TRBV29-1 with TRBJ2-5; D ambiguous. CDR3 length: 12 residues. Germline V gene sequence: CDR1 SQVTM, CDR2 ANQGSEA. Trimming took 2 bases from V and 4 from J, leaving 8 bases between them. CDR3 protein: CSVEPGGETQYF. Here the CDR3 DNA reads TGCAGCGTTGAACCAGGTGGAGAGACCCAGTACTTC. Variable domain in full (rest from reference TRBV29-1 and TRBJ2-5): SAVISQKPSRDICQRGTSLTIQCQVDSQVTMMFWYRQQPGQSLTLIATANQGSEATYESGFVIDKFPISRPNLTFSTLTVSNMSPEDSSIYLCSVEPGGETQYFGPGTRLLVL.

The gene calls are TRBV7-6 and TRBJ2-7; TRBD1 matches 8 bases. The CDR3 spans 16 residues. Trimming at V came to 1 base and at J to 4 bases, leaving 9 bases not matched to a gene. Germline CDR1 and CDR2: SGHVS and FNYEAQ. CDR3 residues: CASSLDWQGAAYEQYF. As DNA, the CDR3 is TGTGCCAGCAGCTTAGATTGGCAGGGGGCAGCATACGAGCAGTACTTC. Filled out from reference TRBV7-6 and TRBJ2-7, the complete variable domain reads GAGVSQSPRYKVTKRGQDVALRCDPISGHVSLYWYRQALGQGPEFLTYFNYEAQQDKSGLPNDRFSAERPEGSISTLTIQRTEQRDSAMYRCASSLDWQGAAYEQYFGPGTRLTVT.

The gene calls are TRBV9 and TRBJ1-1; 8 positions match TRBD1. This CDR3 has 15 amino acids. Trimming removed 4 bases from V and 2 bases from J; junction bases left unmatched: 7. Germline CDR1 and CDR2: SGDLS and YYNGEE. The CDR3 sequence: CASSSTGGSNTEAFF. CDR3 DNA sequence: TGTGCCAGCAGCTCAACAGGGGGTAGTAACACTGAAGCTTTCTTT.

This chain joins TRBV5-1 and TRBJ2-3, with D maybe TRBD1 (5 bases). V gave up 1 base and J gave up 0 bases, with 9 bases separating them. CDR3 length: 15 residues. Germline lookup yields CDR1 SGHRS and CDR2 YFSETQ. The CDR3 nucleotides read TGCGCCAGCAGCTTGCAGGGTATCAGCACAGATACGCAGTATTTT. Amino acids: CASSLQGISTDTQYF.

This clonotype has just one count. The rearrangement joins TRBV7-2 to TRBJ1-5; a possible D gene is TRBD1 (5 bases). Trimming pared 1 base from V and 2 bases from J, leaving 15 bases between. The CDR3 spans 17 residues. Per the germline V gene, CDR1 is SGHTA and CDR2 is FQGNSA. DNA of the CDR3: TGTGCCAGCAGCTTAGTCCCCCAGGGAATCGGCAATCAGCCCCAGCATTTT. Encoded protein: CASSLVPQGIGNQPQHF.

In its sample, this clonotype was seen once. The rearrangement links TRBV19 to TRBJ2-2; 9 bases fit TRBD1. Germline assignment: CDR1 LNHDA and CDR2 SQIVND (reference sequence). The trim removed 3 bases at V and 6 bases at J, leaving 8 bases unmatched. The CDR3 has 16 residues. This CDR3 is CASSMRTGDSAGELFF. The DNA for the CDR3 is TGTGCCAGTAGTATGCGGACAGGGGACTCAGCCGGGGAGCTGTTTTTT. Variable domain in full (rest from reference TRBV19 and TRBJ2-2): DGGITQSPKYLFRKEGQNVTLSCEQNLNHDAMYWYRQDPGQGLRLIYYSQIVNDFQKGDIAEGYSVSREKKESFPLTVTSAQKNPTAFYLCASSMRTGDSAGELFFGEGSRLTVL.

The chain recombines TRBV29-1 with TRBJ2-3; D unclear. The V gene's germline CDR1 is SQVTM and CDR2 ANQGSEA. V shed 4 bases and J shed 4 bases, with 12 bases lying between them. This CDR3 region has 13 residues. The CDR3 sequence is CSVVLAGADTQYF. The CDR3 DNA reads TGCAGCGTTGTTTTAGCAGGAGCAGATACGCAGTATTTT.

The V call is TRBV7-3, the J call TRBJ1-2; 8 bases align to TRBD1. The CDR3 length is 13 residues. With V trimmed by 5 bases and J by 7 bases, 6 bases remained unmatched. Germline CDR1 and CDR2: SGHTA and FQGTGA. The CDR3 region is CASSIRTGLGYTF. CDR3 DNA sequence: TGTGCCAGCAGCATAAGGACAGGGCTTGGCTACACCTTC.

This clonotype was observed many times. Written as DNA, the CDR3 is TGCAGTGCTATAGGGACAGTTTCCTACGAGCAGTACTTC. Amino acid sequence: CSAIGTVSYEQYF. The chain employs TRBV20-1 and TRBJ2-7, with 7 positions matching TRBD1. V was pared by 4 bases and J by 1 base, with 4 bases of the junction left unmatched. Germline-derived CDR1 and CDR2 are DFQATT and SNEGSKA (reference sequence). CDR3 size: 13 residues.

This clonotype has a count of ten or more. This chain links TRBV7-9 with TRBJ2-1; D ambiguous. V lost 5 bases and J 4 bases, leaving 12 bases between the germline ends. Germline lookup yields CDR1 SEHNR and CDR2 FQNEAQ (reference sequence). CDR3 length: 14 amino acids. CDR3 nucleotides: TGTGCCAGCAGCCAACAGTCCCCATACAATGAGCAGTTCTTC. Translated: CASSQQSPYNEQFF.

The chain uses TRBV24-1 and TRBJ2-1, with 8 positions matching TRBD2. The J segment lost 2 bases and the V segment lost 3 bases, leaving 5 bases of the junction unmatched. Looked up from germline, CDR1 is KGHDR and CDR2 is SFDVKD. The CDR3 spans 16 residues. DNA for the CDR3: TGTGCCACCAGTGATCGGGGGGGGGGAGCCTACAATGAGCAGTTCTTC. The encoded protein is CATSDRGGGAYNEQFF.

J is TRBJ1-1 and V is TRBV19, with D tentatively TRBD1 (5 bases). The CDR3 runs 14 residues. CDR1 is LNHDA, CDR2 SQIVND, per germline (reference sequence). V was clipped by 4 bases and J by 1 base, with 10 bases between them. CDR3 nucleotide sequence: TGTGCCAGTAGTACAGGGCCAACGAACACTGAAGCTTTCTTT. Translation gives CASSTGPTNTEAFF.